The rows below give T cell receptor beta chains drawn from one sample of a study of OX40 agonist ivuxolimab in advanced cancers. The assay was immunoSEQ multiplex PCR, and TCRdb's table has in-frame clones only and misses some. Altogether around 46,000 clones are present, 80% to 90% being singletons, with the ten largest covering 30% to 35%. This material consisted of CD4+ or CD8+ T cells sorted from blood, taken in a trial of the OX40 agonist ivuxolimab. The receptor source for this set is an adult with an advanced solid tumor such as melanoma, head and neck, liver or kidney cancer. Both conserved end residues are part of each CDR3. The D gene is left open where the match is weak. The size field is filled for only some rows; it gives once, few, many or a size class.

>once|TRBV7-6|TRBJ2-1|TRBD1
CASSSDRGGNEQFF
TGTGCCAGCAGCTCGGACAGGGGGGGGAATGAGCAGTTCTTC
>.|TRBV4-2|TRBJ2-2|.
CASSQGRTTGFTGELFF
TGTGCCAGCAGCCAAGGGAGGACCACCGGGTTCACCGGGGAGCTGTTTTTT
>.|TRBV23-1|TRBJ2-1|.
CASSQSCGIWWSYNEQFF
TGCGCCAGCAGTCAATCCTGTGGGATCTGGTGGTCCTACAATGAGCAGTTCTTC
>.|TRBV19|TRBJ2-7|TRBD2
CASSGSGTYEQYF
TGTGCCAGTAGTGGAAGCGGGACCTACGAGCAGTACTTC
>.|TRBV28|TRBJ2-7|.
CASSNLLLSGEQYF
TGTGCCAGCAGCAACCTCCTTTTGAGTGGGGAGCAGTACTTC
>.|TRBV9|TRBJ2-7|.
CASSGSENEQYF
TGTGCCAGCAGCGGCTCTGAGAACGAGCAGTACTTC
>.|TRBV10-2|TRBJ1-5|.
CAPRLGSNQPQHF
TGCGCCCCCAGGTTGGGCAGCAATCAGCCCCAGCATTTT
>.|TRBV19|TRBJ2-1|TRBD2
CASTQTSGLSSYNEQFF
TGTGCCAGTACCCAAACTAGCGGACTTAGCTCCTACAATGAGCAGTTCTTC
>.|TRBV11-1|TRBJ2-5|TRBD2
CASSARGGTHPGETQYF
TGTGCCAGCAGCGCACGGGGGGGCACGCACCCTGGAGAGACCCAGTACTTC
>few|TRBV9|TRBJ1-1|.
CASSVGPEAFF
TGTGCCAGCAGCGTAGGCCCTGAAGCTTTCTTT
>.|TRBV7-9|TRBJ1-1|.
CASAPPANTEAFF
TGTGCCAGCGCCCCGCCTGCCAACACTGAAGCTTTCTTT
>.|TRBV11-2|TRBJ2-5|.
CASTVSRETQYF
TGTGCCAGCACCGTGAGTAGGGAGACCCAGTACTTC
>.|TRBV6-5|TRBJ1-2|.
CASRSGSYGYTF
TGTGCCAGCAGATCAGGGTCTTATGGCTACACCTTC
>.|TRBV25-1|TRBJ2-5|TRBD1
CASSDPTGGEGETQHF
TGTGCCAGCAGTGACCCGACAGGGGGGGAGGGAGAGACCCAGCACTTC
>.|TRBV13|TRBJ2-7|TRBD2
CASSPPGRLIYEQYF
TGTGCCAGCAGCCCCCCCGGGAGGTTAATCTACGAGCAGTACTTC
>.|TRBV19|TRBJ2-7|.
CASSPRSGGDYEQYF
TGTGCCAGTAGTCCAAGGTCCGGGGGCGATTACGAGCAGTACTTC
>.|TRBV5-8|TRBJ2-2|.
CASSFQENTGELFF
TGTGCCAGCAGCTTCCAGGAGAACACCGGGGAGCTGTTTTTT
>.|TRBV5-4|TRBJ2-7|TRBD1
CASSLGTGGGYEQYF
TGTGCCAGCAGCCTTGGGACAGGGGGTGGGTACGAGCAGTACTTC
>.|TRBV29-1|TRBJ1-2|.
CSVDSSYGYTF
TGCAGCGTTGACAGTAGCTATGGCTACACCTTC
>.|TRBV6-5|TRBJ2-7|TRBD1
CASKLLERGLSEQYF
TGTGCCAGCAAATTGCTGGAGAGGGGGCTTAGCGAGCAGTACTTC
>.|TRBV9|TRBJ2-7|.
CASSVLGLPVTTYEQYF
TGTGCCAGCAGCGTACTGGGTCTGCCTGTCACCACCTACGAGCAGTACTTC
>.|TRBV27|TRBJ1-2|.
CASSFKGGIPYGYTF
TGTGCCAGCAGTTTCAAGGGGGGAATCCCCTACGGCTACACCTTC
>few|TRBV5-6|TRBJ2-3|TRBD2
CASSLADSSGTDTQYF
TGTGCCAGCAGCTTGGCCGACTCTAGCGGAACAGATACGCAGTATTTT
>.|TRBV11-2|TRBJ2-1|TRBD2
CASSPSSGGLYNEQFF
TGTGCCAGCAGCCCGTCTAGCGGGGGGTTATACAATGAGCAGTTCTTC
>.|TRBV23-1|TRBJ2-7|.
CASSQPTDPKYEQYF
TGCGCCAGCAGTCAGCCGACAGACCCCAAATACGAGCAGTACTTC
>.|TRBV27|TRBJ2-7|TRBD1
CASSAGTDVYEQYF
TGTGCCAGCAGTGCCGGGACAGATGTCTACGAGCAGTACTTC
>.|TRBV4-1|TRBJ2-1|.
CASSQSLAFEQFF
TGCGCCAGCAGCCAATCACTAGCTTTTGAGCAGTTCTTC
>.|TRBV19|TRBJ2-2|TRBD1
CASSGTGGTGELFF
TGTGCCAGTAGCGGGACAGGGGGGACCGGGGAGCTGTTTTTT
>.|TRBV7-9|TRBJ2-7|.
CASSLGGAHYEQYF
TGTGCCAGCAGCTTAGGGGGGGCCCACTACGAGCAGTACTTC
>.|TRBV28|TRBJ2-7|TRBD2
CASSKIGLAGADEQYF
TGTGCCAGCAGCAAAATCGGACTAGCCGGAGCCGACGAGCAGTACTTC
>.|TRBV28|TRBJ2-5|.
CASSSRSGPMLAQYF
TGTGCCAGCAGCTCCAGGTCGGGCCCCATGCTGGCCCAGTACTTC
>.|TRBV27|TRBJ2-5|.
CASSPLRTNIQETQYF
TGTGCCAGCAGTCCTCTACGGACTAACATTCAAGAGACCCAGTACTTC
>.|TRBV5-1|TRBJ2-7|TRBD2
CASSSELTSGSAYEQYF
TGCGCCAGCAGCTCCGAATTGACTAGCGGGAGCGCCTACGAGCAGTACTTC
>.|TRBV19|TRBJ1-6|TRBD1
CASSAWATGGDSPLHF
TGTGCCAGTAGTGCCTGGGCTACAGGGGGAGATTCACCCCTCCACTTT
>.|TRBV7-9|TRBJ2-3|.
CASSSTGRSTDTQYF
TGTGCCAGCAGCTCAACAGGGCGCAGCACAGATACGCAGTATTTT
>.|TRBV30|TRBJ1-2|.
CAWAPRGQGLTFGYTF
TGTGCCTGGGCCCCCCGAGGACAAGGCCTGACTTTTGGCTACACCTTC
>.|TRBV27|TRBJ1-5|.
CASKPSDGIQPQHF
TGTGCCAGCAAGCCCTCGGACGGGATCCAGCCCCAGCATTTT
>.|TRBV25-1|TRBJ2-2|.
CASTYTGELFF
TGTGCCAGCACTTACACCGGGGAGCTGTTTTTT
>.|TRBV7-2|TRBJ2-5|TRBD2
CASSLRAGTSLQETQYF
TGTGCCAGCAGCTTACGTGCGGGGACTAGCCTACAAGAGACCCAGTACTTC
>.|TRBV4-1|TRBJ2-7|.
CASSPAGLSYEQYF
TGCGCCAGCAGCCCGGCAGGCCTCTCCTACGAGCAGTACTTC
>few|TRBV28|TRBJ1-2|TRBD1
CASNYRDRNSVYGYTF
TGTGCCAGCAATTACCGGGACAGGAATTCTGTTTATGGCTACACCTTC
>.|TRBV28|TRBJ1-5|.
CASSLQYSGRQPQHF
TGTGCCAGCAGTTTACAATACAGCGGCCGTCAGCCCCAGCATTTT
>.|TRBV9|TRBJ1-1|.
CASSPEGTEAFF
TGTGCCAGCAGCCCCGAAGGCACTGAAGCTTTCTTT
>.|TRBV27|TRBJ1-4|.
CASSSLPNQDEKLFF
TGTGCCAGCAGTTCCCTACCTAACCAAGATGAAAAACTGTTTTTT
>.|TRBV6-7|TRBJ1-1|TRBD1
CASRTGGAASMNTEAFF
TGTGCCAGCAGGACAGGGGGCGCGGCCAGCATGAACACTGAAGCTTTCTTT
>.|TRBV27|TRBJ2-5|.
CASKLGVQETQYF
TGTGCCAGCAAGTTGGGGGTCCAAGAGACCCAGTACTTC
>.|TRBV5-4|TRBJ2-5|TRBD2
CASSFRLAGGETQYF
TGTGCCAGCAGCTTTCGGCTAGCGGGGGGGGAGACCCAGTACTTC
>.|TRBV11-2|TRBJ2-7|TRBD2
CASSLLGGIDEQYF
TGTGCCAGCAGCTTACTGGGGGGGATAGACGAGCAGTACTTC
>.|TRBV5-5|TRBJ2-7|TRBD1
CASSPDLGQGGYEQYF
TGTGCCAGCAGCCCCGACCTGGGACAGGGGGGCTACGAGCAGTACTTC
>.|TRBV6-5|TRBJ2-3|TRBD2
CASSPGGGTDTQYF
TGTGCCAGCAGTCCGGGGGGGGGCACAGATACGCAGTATTTT
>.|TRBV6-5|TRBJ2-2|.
CASSYVSGETGELFF
TGTGCCAGCAGTTACGTATCAGGGGAAACCGGGGAGCTGTTTTTT
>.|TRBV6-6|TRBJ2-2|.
CASHSIGGELFF
TGTGCCAGCCATAGCATAGGGGGGGAGCTGTTTTTT
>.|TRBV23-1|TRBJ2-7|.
CASRLGTAVSYEQYF
TGCGCCAGCCGTCTAGGGACCGCCGTCTCCTACGAGCAGTACTTC
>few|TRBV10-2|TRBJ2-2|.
CASSEGGELFF
TGCGCCAGCAGTGAAGGGGGGGAGCTGTTTTTT